Below, 23 T cell receptor beta chains from the same sample are listed, as sequenced in a study of blood T cell repertoires in COVID-19. The method was immunoSEQ multiplex PCR; TCRdb's version includes in-frame clones alone and lacks a portion of them. Of approximately 150,000 clones in the sample, 85% are singletons; the top ten hold less than 6.5%. The specimen was peripheral blood. The receptors derive from a woman in her fifties or sixties with COVID-19, enrolled during active disease.

The rearrangement uses TRBV7-9 and TRBJ2-7; the D is unclear. V was trimmed by 5 bases and J by 4 bases, leaving 15 bases between them. CDR3 length: 14 residues. The germline gives CDR1 SEHNR, CDR2 FQNEAQ (reference sequence). The CDR3 coding sequence is TGTGCCAGCAGCGATCCCGACAAAAAGTACGAGCAGTACTTC. Its translation is CASSDPDKKYEQYF.

This clone occurred a few times. The chain employs TRBV28 and TRBJ1-3, with a weak D call TRBD1 (6 bases). Germline lookup yields CDR1 MDHEN and CDR2 SYDVKM. V lost 8 bases and J 4 bases, leaving 15 bases between the germline ends. CDR3 length: 14 amino acids. The chain's CDR3 is CASQIQGRGNTIYF. CDR3 DNA sequence: TGTGCCAGCCAGATACAGGGACGCGGAAACACCATATATTTT.

This clone was detected only once. This sequence joins TRBV19 and TRBJ2-7, with D possibly TRBD2 on 5 matching bases. V was cut by 11 bases and J by 4 bases, with 15 bases left in between. Germline CDR1 LNHDA, CDR2 SQIVND (reference sequence). The CDR3 spans 12 residues. CDR3 region: CAATGDFYEQYF. DNA of the CDR3: TGTGCCGCAACCGGGGATTTTTACGAGCAGTACTTC.

V usage is TRBV5-1 and J usage is TRBJ1-4; tentatively, D is TRBD1 (5 bases). The CDR3 loop spans 16 amino acids. The V gene lost 1 base and the J gene lost 0 bases, with 10 bases spanning the gap. CDR1 is SGHRS and CDR2 is YFSETQ in the germline V gene. CDR3 sequence reads: CASSLSGAATNEKLFF. In nucleotides, the CDR3 is TGCGCCAGCAGCTTGAGCGGGGCCGCAACTAATGAAAAACTGTTTTTT.

This sequence joins TRBV5-6 and TRBJ1-2, with D perhaps TRBD1 (6 bases). Germline V gene data show CDR1 as SGHDT and CDR2 as YYEEEE. V lost 4 bases to trimming and J lost 8 bases, with 15 bases between them. CDR3 size: 13 residues. For the CDR3, the DNA is TGTGCCAGCAGCACTTACAGGGTGGGGGGCTACACCTTC. Amino acids: CASSTYRVGGYTF.

V and J are TRBV7-2 and TRBJ1-4, with D perhaps TRBD1 (6 bases). Germline CDR1 SGHTA, CDR2 FQGNSA. Trimming left V 1 base short and J 5 bases short, with 11 bases between. The CDR3 loop spans 15 amino acids. The CDR3, as DNA: TGTGCCAGCAGCTTAGGGGGGCAAAGCAATGAAAAACTGTTTTTT. Translated: CASSLGGQSNEKLFF.

CDR3 sequence: CASSRRQGFGNEQFF. In DNA, the CDR3 is TGTGCCAGCAGCCGAAGACAGGGGTTTGGCAATGAGCAGTTCTTC. The V gene is TRBV3-1 (or the pseudogene TRBV3-2), the J gene TRBJ2-1; TRBD1 matches 8 bases. The germline gives CDR1 LGHDT, CDR2 YNNKEL (reference sequence). The CDR3 totals 15 residues. V was pared by 4 bases and J by 6 bases, with 8 bases of the junction left unmatched.

CDR3 nucleotide sequence: TGCGCCAGCAGCCAGCCGGGACTGAACGAGCAGTACTTC. Its protein is CASSQPGLNEQYF. The rearrangement joins TRBV4-1 to TRBJ2-7; maybe TRBD2 (6 bases). CDR1 and CDR2 (germline): MGHRA, YSYEKL. The CDR3 is 13 residues long. The V end lost 3 bases, the J end lost 5 bases, and 11 bases lay between the germline ends.

J is TRBJ1-6 and V is TRBV12-3 or TRBV12-4, with D tentatively TRBD1 (6 bases). V was pared by 10 bases and J by 7 bases, with 14 bases between. The CDR3 has 13 amino acids. The CDR3, as DNA: TGTGCCACGAGGGGGAACAAGAATTCACCCCTCCACTTT. Its protein product is CATRGNKNSPLHF.

The chain uses TRBV4-1 and TRBJ1-1; no reliable D call. This CDR3 has 15 amino acids. The germline V gene encodes CDR1 MGHRA and CDR2 YSYEKL. Trimming took 0 bases from V and 6 from J, leaving 14 bases between them. The CDR3 loop reads CASSQESGVNSEAFF. CDR3 nucleotides: TGCGCCAGCAGCCAAGAAAGCGGTGTAAATTCTGAAGCTTTCTTT.

The chain uses TRBV5-4 and TRBJ2-5; TRBD2 aligns across 7 bases. J gave up 2 bases and V 2 bases, and 6 bases lay outside the gene matches. The CDR3 is 15 residues long. CDR1 and CDR2 (germline): SGHNT, YYREEE (reference sequence). CDR3 sequence: CASSLTAGEQETQYF. The CDR3, as DNA: TGTGCCAGCAGCTTAACGGCGGGGGAGCAAGAGACCCAGTACTTC.

This chain connects TRBV5-4 to TRBJ1-2, with TRBD1 identical over 11 bases. Per the germline V gene, CDR1 is SGHNT and CDR2 is YYREEE (reference sequence). This CDR3 comprises 16 residues. The ends lost 0 bases at V and 7 bases at J; junction bases unmatched: 8. In nucleotides, the CDR3 is TGTGCCAGCAGCTTGGAGGACAGGGGGCGTCGGGTTGGCTACACCTTC. Its translation is CASSLEDRGRRVGYTF. Full variable domain (rest looked up from reference TRBV5-4 and TRBJ1-2): ETGVTQSPTHLIKTRGQQVTLRCSSQSGHNTVSWYQQALGQGPQFIFQYYREEENGRGNFPPRFSGLQFPNYSSELNVNALELDDSALYLCASSLEDRGRRVGYTFGSGTRLTVV.

The chain links TRBV10-3 to TRBJ2-3; 7 nucleotides agree with TRBD2. The CDR3 consists of 14 residues. Per germline, CDR1 ENHRY and CDR2 SYGVKD. Unmatched junction bases numbered 3, after V lost 6 bases and J lost 0 bases. The CDR3 DNA is TGTGCCATCAGCGGGGGGTCTAGCACAGATACGCAGTATTTT. Translated, it gives CAISGGSSTDTQYF.

V and J are TRBV5-4 and TRBJ2-1; the D is unclear. This CDR3 contains 16 residues. V lost 4 bases to trimming and J lost 0 bases, with 14 bases between them. Germline V gene data show CDR1 as SGHNT and CDR2 as YYREEE (reference sequence). This CDR3 is CASSDPGPSSYNEQFF. CDR3 bases: TGTGCCAGCAGCGATCCGGGTCCTAGCTCCTACAATGAGCAGTTCTTC. Variable domain in full (rest from reference TRBV5-4 and TRBJ2-1): ETGVTQSPTHLIKTRGQQVTLRCSSQSGHNTVSWYQQALGQGPQFIFQYYREEENGRGNFPPRFSGLQFPNYSSELNVNALELDDSALYLCASSDPGPSSYNEQFFGPGTRLTVL.

V usage is TRBV6-1 and J usage is TRBJ1-2; 10 bases are shared with TRBD1. The V gene end was trimmed by 3 bases and the J gene end by 8 bases; junction bases not matched to a gene: 3. Per the germline V gene, CDR1 is MNHNS and CDR2 is SASEGT. This CDR3 comprises 13 residues. CDR3: CASSERTGGGYTF. CDR3 DNA sequence: TGTGCCAGCAGTGAGAGGACAGGGGGAGGCTACACCTTC.

This clone was seen just once. The chain employs TRBV29-1 and TRBJ1-1; 9 bases fit TRBD1. Trimming at V came to 7 bases and at J to 3 bases, leaving 9 bases not matched to a gene. Germline V gene data show CDR1 as SQVTM and CDR2 as ANQGSEA. The CDR3 sequence is 14 residues long. CDR3 region: CSALSGQGHTEAFF. The CDR3 coding sequence is TGCAGCGCCCTCTCGGGACAGGGACACACTGAAGCTTTCTTT.

The chain combines TRBV12-3 or TRBV12-4 with TRBJ2-1, with D hard to call. The CDR3 extends over 13 amino acids. Between the trimmed V and J ends, which lost 6 bases and 0 bases, there was a span of 6 bases. Here the CDR3 reads CASSDSSYNEQFF. The CDR3 coding sequence is TGTGCCAGCAGCGATAGCTCCTACAATGAGCAGTTCTTC.

The chain employs TRBV28 and TRBJ2-7, with D unresolved. Deletions cut 3 bases from V and 2 bases from J, with 5 bases between. In germline, CDR1 is MDHEN, CDR2 SYDVKM. The CDR3 length is 12 residues. CDR3 DNA sequence: TGTGCCAGCAGTTTCGTTACCTACGAGCAGTACTTC. Protein product: CASSFVTYEQYF.

This clone was observed a handful of times. V usage is TRBV3-1 (or the pseudogene TRBV3-2) and J usage is TRBJ1-4, with 8 bases fitting TRBD1. Unmatched junction bases numbered 4, after V lost 4 bases and J lost 6 bases. The CDR3 covers 14 residues. Germline V gene lookup returns CDR1 LGHDT and CDR2 YNNKEL (reference sequence). CDR3 in DNA: TGTGCCAGCAGCCTTGGACAGGGCGATGAAAAACTGTTTTTT. It codes for CASSLGQGDEKLFF.

The chain couples TRBV2 to TRBJ2-2; 7 bases agree with TRBD2. CDR3 length: 16 amino acids. The germline V gene encodes CDR1 SNHLY and CDR2 FYNNEI. Trimming removed 6 bases from V and 0 bases from J; junction bases left unmatched: 7. The CDR3 is CASSERAGANTGELFF. In nucleotides, the CDR3 is TGTGCCAGCAGCGAACGGGCGGGGGCGAACACCGGGGAGCTGTTTTTT.

The rearrangement joins TRBV28 to TRBJ2-5, with TRBD2 identical over 7 bases. This CDR3 contains 15 residues. Losses at the gene ends were 5 bases for V and 4 bases for J; bases not matched to a gene: 10. The V gene's germline CDR1 is MDHEN and CDR2 SYDVKM. The CDR3 loop reads CASSPMGGSRETQYF. CDR3 sequence (DNA): TGTGCCAGCAGTCCTATGGGGGGGTCGAGAGAGACCCAGTACTTC.

The chain recombines TRBV5-1 with TRBJ2-7; 11 nucleotides agree with TRBD2. Germline V gene sequence: CDR1 SGHRS, CDR2 YFSETQ. The CDR3 covers 15 residues. Trimming took 1 base from V and 5 from J; bases not matched to a gene: 5. The CDR3 DNA sequence: TGCGCCAGCAGCTTGATACTAGCGGGGGAGAACGAGCAGTACTTC. Amino acids: CASSLILAGENEQYF.

The CDR3 is CASSKSPGANTGELFF. The CDR3 DNA sequence: TGTGCCAGTAGCAAAAGTCCGGGGGCGAACACCGGGGAGCTGTTTTTT. The V and J genes are TRBV19 and TRBJ2-2; D is perhaps TRBD2 (6 bases). CDR1 and CDR2 from the germline V gene are LNHDA and SQIVND (reference sequence). Trimming left V 6 bases short and J 0 bases short, with 14 bases between. The CDR3 sequence is 16 residues long.